A selection of T cell receptor beta chains follows, all from one sample in a study of T cell responses to AZD1222 COVID-19 vaccine. TCRdb keeps only in-frame clones here, not all; method: immunoSEQ multiplex PCR. Of roughly 85,000 clones in the sample, roughly nine tenths were seen once. This specimen was peripheral blood, taken 28 days after the second AZD1222 dose. Receptors originate from an adult who received the AZD1222 COVID-19 vaccine. The CDR3 runs from the conserved cysteine through the conserved F or W. A D gene is named only where the DNA matches it firmly. Clone size is shown for a subset of rows, as once, few, many or a class of expanded clone.

j_call: TRBJ1-1
v_call: TRBV13
d_call: TRBD1
clone_size: -
cdr3_nt: TGTGCCAGCAGCCCCAGACAGGGGTCGTCCCAAGCTGAAGCTTTCTTT
cdr3_aa: CASSPRQGSSQAEAFF

j_call: TRBJ2-3
v_call: TRBV4-1
d_call: TRBD2
clone_size: -
cdr3_nt: TGCGCCAGCAGCCACACTAGCGGGGGGATCCCAGATACGCAGTATTTT
cdr3_aa: CASSHTSGGIPDTQYF

j_call: TRBJ2-7
v_call: TRBV10-2
d_call: TRBD2
clone_size: -
cdr3_nt: TGCGCCAGCGGGAGCGGGATGGCCGAGCAGTACTTC
cdr3_aa: CASGSGMAEQYF

j_call: TRBJ2-1
v_call: TRBV10-3
d_call: TRBD2
clone_size: -
cdr3_nt: TGTGCCCTATCAGGAGCTTCGATAGCGGGGGGCTACAATGAGCAGTTCTTC
cdr3_aa: CALSGASIAGGYNEQFF

j_call: TRBJ1-1
v_call: TRBV7-9
d_call: -
clone_size: -
cdr3_nt: TGTGCCAGCAGCTCCCTTATTCCGGGACCGCTGGGCACTGAAGCTTTCTTT
cdr3_aa: CASSSLIPGPLGTEAFF

j_call: TRBJ1-5
v_call: TRBV2
d_call: -
clone_size: -
cdr3_nt: TGTGCCAGCAGTACTACCCCGGGGCAGCCCCAGCATTTT
cdr3_aa: CASSTTPGQPQHF

j_call: TRBJ2-7
v_call: TRBV10-3
d_call: -
clone_size: once
cdr3_nt: TGTGCCACCTCTACAGATCCCTACGAGCAGTACTTC
cdr3_aa: CATSTDPYEQYF

j_call: TRBJ1-2
v_call: TRBV5-8
d_call: TRBD1
clone_size: -
cdr3_nt: TGTGCCAGCAGCTTGGACGGGACAGGGATCTATGGCTACACCTTC
cdr3_aa: CASSLDGTGIYGYTF

j_call: TRBJ1-3
v_call: TRBV19
d_call: -
clone_size: -
cdr3_nt: TGTGCCAGTAGTAAGGATGACAGGCACTCTGGAAACACCATATATTTT
cdr3_aa: CASSKDDRHSGNTIYF

j_call: TRBJ1-1
v_call: TRBV12-3/TRBV12-4
d_call: -
clone_size: -
cdr3_nt: TGTGCCAGCAGTTATTCTTTGAACACTGAAGCTTTCTTT
cdr3_aa: CASSYSLNTEAFF

j_call: TRBJ1-2
v_call: TRBV11-3
d_call: -
clone_size: -
cdr3_nt: TGTGCCAGCAGCCTGCCTGGGACGGCGACTAACTATGGCTACACCTTC
cdr3_aa: CASSLPGTATNYGYTF

j_call: TRBJ2-7
v_call: TRBV6-4
d_call: -
clone_size: -
cdr3_nt: TGTGCCAGCAGTGAACAGGGTTTTGGCGAGCAGTACTTC
cdr3_aa: CASSEQGFGEQYF

j_call: TRBJ2-1
v_call: TRBV5-6
d_call: -
clone_size: -
cdr3_nt: TGTGCCAGCAGTTTTCAGGGGAATGAGCAGTTCTTC
cdr3_aa: CASSFQGNEQFF

j_call: TRBJ2-7
v_call: TRBV12-3/TRBV12-4
d_call: -
clone_size: -
cdr3_nt: TGTGCCAGCAGTTTAGCGAGTTACGAGCAGTACTTC
cdr3_aa: CASSLASYEQYF

j_call: TRBJ1-3
v_call: TRBV3-1/TRBV3-2
d_call: -
clone_size: -
cdr3_nt: TGTGCCAGCAGCCGGGTTCCTGGAAACACCATATATTTT
cdr3_aa: CASSRVPGNTIYF

j_call: TRBJ2-7
v_call: TRBV9
d_call: -
clone_size: -
cdr3_nt: TGTGCCAGCAGCGTAGGAGCAGGGGACTACGAGCAGTACTTC
cdr3_aa: CASSVGAGDYEQYF